A single sample is the source of the 8 T cell receptor beta chains below, sequenced in a study of blood T cell repertoires in COVID-19. The protocol was immunoSEQ multiplex PCR, while the TCRdb copy is restricted to in-frame clones and leaves out a portion. The table records about 72,000 clones, roughly 82% of them present only once. Sequenced input: peripheral blood. These receptor sequences come from a human donor in a cohort sampled during active COVID-19.

V is TRBV15 and J is TRBJ1-2; 8 bases are a match to TRBD1. CDR3 length equals 16 residues. V shed 5 bases, J shed 3 bases, and the junction held 11 bases outside the gene matches. Germline CDR1 LNHNV, CDR2 YYDKDF (reference sequence). The CDR3 here is CATSPEWTGTDYGYTF. CDR3 nucleotide sequence: TGTGCCACCAGCCCAGAGTGGACAGGGACGGACTATGGCTACACCTTC.

The chain recombines TRBV5-1 with TRBJ1-4; no clear D gene. Looked up from germline, CDR1 is SGHRS and CDR2 is YFSETQ. The ends were cut back, 1 base at V and 7 bases at J, with 14 bases in the middle. The CDR3 consists of 15 residues. The CDR3 DNA is TGCGCCAGCAGCTTGACCCCCCTAAGCGGTGAAAAACTGTTTTTT. The encoded protein is CASSLTPLSGEKLFF.

This clone has more than one count but fewer than ten. This rearrangement joins TRBV6-2 or TRBV6-3 to TRBJ1-1, with D hard to call. Trimming took off 6 bases at V and 1 base at J, with 12 bases between the two ends. The CDR3 runs to 14 residues. Germline V lookup: CDR1 MNHEY, CDR2 SVGEGT. CDR3 DNA sequence: TGTGCCAGCAGCCCCTCAACTAGGAACACTGAAGCTTTCTTT. This codes for CASSPSTRNTEAFF.

This chain uses TRBV27 with TRBJ1-5, with a possible D match to TRBD1 (5 bases). V lost 2 bases and J 7 bases, leaving 12 bases between the germline ends. The germline V gene encodes CDR1 MNHEY and CDR2 SMNVEV (reference sequence). This CDR3 spans 14 amino acids. CDR3 sequence: CASSLRRGGQPQHF. The CDR3 DNA reads TGTGCCAGCAGTTTAAGGAGGGGAGGGCAGCCCCAGCATTTT.

The CDR3 spells CAISGDMNSPLHF. The CDR3 DNA reads TGTGCCATCAGTGGGGACATGAATTCACCCCTCCACTTT. The V call is TRBV10-3, the J call TRBJ1-6; TRBD1 might be the D (6 bases). Trimming left V 4 bases short and J 7 bases short, with 8 bases between. The CDR3 runs 13 residues. CDR1 and CDR2 from the germline V gene are ENHRY and SYGVKD.

This clone has more than one count but fewer than ten. The genes are TRBV6-5 and TRBJ1-2; 8 bases line up with TRBD1. V lost 5 bases to trimming and J lost 3 bases; unmatched junction nucleotides: 8. The CDR3 consists of 15 residues. CDR1 MNHEY and CDR2 SVGAGI come from the germline V gene. CDR3 nucleotide sequence: TGTGCCAGCAGTCCCAGCAGGGGGCGTGACTATGGCTACACCTTC. Encoded protein: CASSPSRGRDYGYTF.

This clone was observed once. The rearrangement links TRBV5-1 to TRBJ2-5; tentative D call: TRBD2 (5 bases). The CDR3 covers 15 residues. V dropped 1 base and J dropped 0 bases, with 10 bases sitting between them. Germline-derived CDR1 and CDR2 are SGHRS and YFSETQ. This CDR3 reads CASSLRPADQETQYF. The CDR3 DNA sequence: TGCGCCAGCAGCTTGAGGCCAGCGGACCAAGAGACCCAGTACTTC.

The chain employs TRBV15 and TRBJ2-7; TRBD2 matches at 7 bases. The CDR3 extends over 14 amino acids. Trimming cost V 1 base and J 2 bases; bases outside gene matches: 2. Germline V CDR1 and CDR2: LNHNV, YYDKDF (reference sequence). CDR3 in amino acids: CATSRGAGAYEQYF. The DNA of the CDR3 is TGTGCCACCAGCAGAGGGGCGGGGGCCTACGAGCAGTACTTC.